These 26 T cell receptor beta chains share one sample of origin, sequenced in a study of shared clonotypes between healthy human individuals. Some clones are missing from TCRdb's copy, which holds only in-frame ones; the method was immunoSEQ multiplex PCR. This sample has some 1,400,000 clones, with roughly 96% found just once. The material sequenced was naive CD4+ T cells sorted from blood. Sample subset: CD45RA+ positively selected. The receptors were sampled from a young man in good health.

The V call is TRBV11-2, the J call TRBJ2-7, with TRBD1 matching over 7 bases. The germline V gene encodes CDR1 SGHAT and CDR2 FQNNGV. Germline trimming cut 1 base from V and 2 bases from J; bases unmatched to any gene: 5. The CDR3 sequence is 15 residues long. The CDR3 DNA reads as TGTGCCAGCAGCTTAGTGGGACAGCTCCCCTACGAGCAGTACTTC. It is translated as CASSLVGQLPYEQYF.

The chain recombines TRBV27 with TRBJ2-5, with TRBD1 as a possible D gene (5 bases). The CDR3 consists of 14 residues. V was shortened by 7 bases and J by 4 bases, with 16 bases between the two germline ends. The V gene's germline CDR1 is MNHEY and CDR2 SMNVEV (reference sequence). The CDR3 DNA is TGTGCCAGCACCCCCAGGGTGTCGGGAGAGACCCAGTACTTC. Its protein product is CASTPRVSGETQYF.

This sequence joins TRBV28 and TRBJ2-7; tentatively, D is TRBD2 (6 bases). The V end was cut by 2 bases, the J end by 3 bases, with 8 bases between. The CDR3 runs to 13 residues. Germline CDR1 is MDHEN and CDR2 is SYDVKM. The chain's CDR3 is CASSLRDFYEQYF. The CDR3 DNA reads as TGTGCCAGCAGTTTAAGGGACTTCTACGAGCAGTACTTC. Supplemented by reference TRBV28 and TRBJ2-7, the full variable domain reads DVKVTQSSRYLVKRTGEKVFLECVQDMDHENMFWYRQDPGLGLRLIYFSYDVKMKEKGDIPEGYSVSREKKERFSLILESASTNQTSMYLCASSLRDFYEQYFGPGTRLTVT.

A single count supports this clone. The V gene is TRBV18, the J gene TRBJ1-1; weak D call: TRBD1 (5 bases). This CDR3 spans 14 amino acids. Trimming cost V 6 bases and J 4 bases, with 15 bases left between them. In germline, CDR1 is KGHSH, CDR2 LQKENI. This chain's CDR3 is CASSWGEGFTEAFF. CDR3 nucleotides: TGTGCCAGCTCTTGGGGAGAGGGGTTCACTGAAGCTTTCTTT.

Here the CDR3 reads CASSLTPAGSQFF. The CDR3 region has the DNA TGTGCCAGCAGCTTAACTCCCGCGGGGTCGCAGTTCTTC. This chain joins TRBV11-2 and TRBJ2-1; D is possibly TRBD2 (6 bases). Trimming left V 2 bases short and J 12 bases short, with 14 bases between. This CDR3 has 13 amino acids. CDR1 and CDR2 (germline): SGHAT, FQNNGV.

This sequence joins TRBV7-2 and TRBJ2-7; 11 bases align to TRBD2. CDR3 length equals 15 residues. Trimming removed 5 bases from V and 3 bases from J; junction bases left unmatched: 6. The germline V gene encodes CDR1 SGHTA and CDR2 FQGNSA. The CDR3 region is CASSLQTSGNYEQYF. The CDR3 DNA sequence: TGTGCCAGCAGCCTACAGACTAGCGGGAACTACGAGCAGTACTTC. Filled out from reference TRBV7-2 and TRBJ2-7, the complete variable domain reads GAGVSQSPSNKVTEKGKDVELRCDPISGHTALYWYRQSLGQGLEFLIYFQGNSAPDKSGLPSDRFSAERTGGSVSTLTIQRTQQEDSAVYLCASSLQTSGNYEQYFGPGTRLTVT.

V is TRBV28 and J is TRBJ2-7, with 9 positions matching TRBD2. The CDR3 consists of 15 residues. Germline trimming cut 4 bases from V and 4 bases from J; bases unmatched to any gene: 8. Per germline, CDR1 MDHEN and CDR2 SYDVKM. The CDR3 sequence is CASSSHGAGGYEQYF. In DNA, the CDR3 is TGTGCCAGCAGTTCCCACGGGGCGGGAGGGTACGAGCAGTACTTC.

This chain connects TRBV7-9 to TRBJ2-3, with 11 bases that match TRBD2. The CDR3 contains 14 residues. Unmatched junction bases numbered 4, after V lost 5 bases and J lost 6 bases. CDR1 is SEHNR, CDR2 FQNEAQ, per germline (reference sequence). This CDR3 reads CASSDSGRADTQYF. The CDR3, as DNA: TGTGCCAGCAGCGATAGCGGGAGGGCGGATACGCAGTATTTT.

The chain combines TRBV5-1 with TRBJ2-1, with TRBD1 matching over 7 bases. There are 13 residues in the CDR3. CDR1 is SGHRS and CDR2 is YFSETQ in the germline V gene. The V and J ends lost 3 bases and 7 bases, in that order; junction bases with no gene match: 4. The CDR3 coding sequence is TGCGCCAGCAGCTCCGACAGGGATAATGAGCAGTTCTTC. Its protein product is CASSSDRDNEQFF.

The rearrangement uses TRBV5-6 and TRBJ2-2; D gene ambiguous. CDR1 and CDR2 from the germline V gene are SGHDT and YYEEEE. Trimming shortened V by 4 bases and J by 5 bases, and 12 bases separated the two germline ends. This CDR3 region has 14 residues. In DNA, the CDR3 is TGTGCCAGCAGCGAGTCCGGCGTAACCGGGGAGCTGTTTTTT. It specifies CASSESGVTGELFF.

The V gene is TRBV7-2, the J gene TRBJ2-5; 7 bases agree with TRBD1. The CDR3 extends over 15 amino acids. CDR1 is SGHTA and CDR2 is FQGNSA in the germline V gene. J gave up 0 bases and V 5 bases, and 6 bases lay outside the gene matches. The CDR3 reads CASSVTGQYQETQYF. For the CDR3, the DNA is TGTGCCAGCAGCGTAACGGGACAGTACCAAGAGACCCAGTACTTC.

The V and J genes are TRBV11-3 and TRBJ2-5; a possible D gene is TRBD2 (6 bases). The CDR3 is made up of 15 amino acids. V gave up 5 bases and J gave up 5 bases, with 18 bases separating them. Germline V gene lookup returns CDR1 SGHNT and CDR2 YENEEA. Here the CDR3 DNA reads TGTGCCAGCAGCCCCAAAAAGGGAGGTATGGAGACCCAGTACTTC. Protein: CASSPKKGGMETQYF. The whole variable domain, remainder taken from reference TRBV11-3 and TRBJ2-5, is EAGVVQSPRYKIIEKKQPVAFWCNPISGHNTLYWYLQNLGQGPELLIRYENEEAVDDSQLPKDRFSAERLKGVDSTLKIQPAELGDSAVYLCASSPKKGGMETQYFGPGTRLLVL.

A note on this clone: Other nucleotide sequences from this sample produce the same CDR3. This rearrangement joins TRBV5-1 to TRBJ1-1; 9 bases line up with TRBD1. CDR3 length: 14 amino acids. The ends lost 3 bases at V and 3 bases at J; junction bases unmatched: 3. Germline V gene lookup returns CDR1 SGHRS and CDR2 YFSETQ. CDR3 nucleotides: TGCGCCAGCAGCTCGACAGGGGGTGACACTGAAGCTTTCTTT. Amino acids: CASSSTGGDTEAFF.

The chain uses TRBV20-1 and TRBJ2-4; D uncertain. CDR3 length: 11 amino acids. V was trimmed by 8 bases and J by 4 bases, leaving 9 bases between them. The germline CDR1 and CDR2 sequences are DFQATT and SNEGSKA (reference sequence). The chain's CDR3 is CSRAKKNIQYF. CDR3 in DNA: TGCAGTCGGGCCAAAAAAAACATTCAGTACTTC.

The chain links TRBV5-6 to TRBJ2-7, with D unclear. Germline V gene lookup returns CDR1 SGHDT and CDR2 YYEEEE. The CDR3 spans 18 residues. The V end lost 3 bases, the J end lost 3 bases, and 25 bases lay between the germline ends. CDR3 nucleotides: TGTGCCAGCAGCTCTGCTCCCCGAATGGCAGGCCTTAACTACGAGCAGTACTTC. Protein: CASSSAPRMAGLNYEQYF.

This chain's CDR3 is CASSAGHLDDEQFF. For the CDR3, the DNA is TGTGCCAGCAGCGCGGGACATCTAGACGATGAGCAGTTCTTC. This rearrangement joins TRBV5-8 to TRBJ2-1; D may be TRBD1 or TRBD2 (6 bases each). The V gene's germline CDR1 is SGHTS and CDR2 YDEGEE. Trimming took 4 bases from V and 8 from J, leaving 16 bases between them. The CDR3 is 14 amino acids.

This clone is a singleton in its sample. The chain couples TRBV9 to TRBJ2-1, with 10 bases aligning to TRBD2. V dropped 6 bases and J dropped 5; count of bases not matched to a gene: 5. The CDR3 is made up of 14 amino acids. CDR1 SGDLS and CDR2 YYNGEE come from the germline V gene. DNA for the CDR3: TGTGCCAGCACAAGGACTAGCGGTGACAATGAGCAGTTCTTC. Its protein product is CASTRTSGDNEQFF.

CDR3 nucleotides: TGTGCCAGCAGCTTAGGGGCAATTCAAGAGACCCAGTACTTC. Translation gives CASSLGAIQETQYF. This chain uses TRBV11-2 with TRBJ2-5; the D is unclear. The V end lost 1 base, the J end lost 2 bases, and 8 bases lay between the germline ends. CDR1 is SGHAT and CDR2 is FQNNGV in the germline V gene. The CDR3 has 14 amino acids. The variable domain in full, completed from reference TRBV11-2 and TRBJ2-5, reads EAGVAQSPRYKIIEKRQSVAFWCNPISGHATLYWYQQILGQGPKLLIQFQNNGVVDDSQLPKDRFSAERLKGVDSTLKIQPAKLEDSAVYLCASSLGAIQETQYFGPGTRLLVL.

CDR3 coding DNA: TGTGCCAGCAGTCAACGGGACAGGGGCTACCAAGAGACCCAGTACTTC. As protein: CASSQRDRGYQETQYF. The V gene is TRBV6-6, the J gene TRBJ2-5; TRBD1 agrees at 10 bases. J was trimmed by 0 bases and V by 5 bases; bases with no gene match: 6. In germline, CDR1 is MNHNY, CDR2 SVGAGI (reference sequence). CDR3 length: 16 residues.

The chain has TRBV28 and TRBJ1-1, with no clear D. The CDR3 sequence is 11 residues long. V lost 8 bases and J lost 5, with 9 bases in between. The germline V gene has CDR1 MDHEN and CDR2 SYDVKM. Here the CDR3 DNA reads TGTGCCAGCGTCCGTAGGACTGAAGCTTTCTTT. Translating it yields CASVRRTEAFF. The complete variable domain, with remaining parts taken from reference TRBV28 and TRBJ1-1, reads DVKVTQSSRYLVKRTGEKVFLECVQDMDHENMFWYRQDPGLGLRLIYFSYDVKMKEKGDIPEGYSVSREKKERFSLILESASTNQTSMYLCASVRRTEAFFGQGTRLTVV.

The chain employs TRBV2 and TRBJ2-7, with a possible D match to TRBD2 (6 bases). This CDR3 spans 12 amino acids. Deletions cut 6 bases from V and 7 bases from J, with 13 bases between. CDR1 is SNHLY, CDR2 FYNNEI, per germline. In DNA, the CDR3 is TGTGCCAGCAGCAGAGGGACTGAAGAGCAGTACTTC. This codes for CASSRGTEEQYF. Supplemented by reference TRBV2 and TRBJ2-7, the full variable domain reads EPEVTQTPSHQVTQMGQEVILRCVPISNHLYFYWYRQILGQKVEFLVSFYNNEISEKSEIFDDQFSVERPDGSNFTLKIRSTKLEDSAMYFCASSRGTEEQYFGPGTRLTVT.

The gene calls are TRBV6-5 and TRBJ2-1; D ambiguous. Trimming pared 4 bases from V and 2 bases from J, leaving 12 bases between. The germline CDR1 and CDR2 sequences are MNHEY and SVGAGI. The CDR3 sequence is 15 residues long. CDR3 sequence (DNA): TGTGCCAGCAGTTCCCTATTTAGGACCTACAATGAGCAGTTCTTC. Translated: CASSSLFRTYNEQFF.

The CDR3 DNA reads as TGTGCCAGCAGCTACGGGACGGAGTACAATGAGCAGTTCTTC. It specifies CASSYGTEYNEQFF. V is TRBV7-9 and J is TRBJ2-1; D tentatively fits TRBD1 or TRBD2 (5 bases each). This CDR3 is built from 14 residues. Trimming stripped 4 bases from V and 4 bases from J, with 11 bases between. Germline V gene lookup returns CDR1 SEHNR and CDR2 FQNEAQ (reference sequence).

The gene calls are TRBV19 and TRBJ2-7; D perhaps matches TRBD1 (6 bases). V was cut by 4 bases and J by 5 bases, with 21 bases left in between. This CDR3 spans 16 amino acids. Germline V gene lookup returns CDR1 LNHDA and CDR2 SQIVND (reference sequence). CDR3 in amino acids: CASSTQIGRGRNEQYF. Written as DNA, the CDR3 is TGTGCCAGTAGTACCCAAATCGGCAGGGGCAGGAACGAGCAGTACTTC.

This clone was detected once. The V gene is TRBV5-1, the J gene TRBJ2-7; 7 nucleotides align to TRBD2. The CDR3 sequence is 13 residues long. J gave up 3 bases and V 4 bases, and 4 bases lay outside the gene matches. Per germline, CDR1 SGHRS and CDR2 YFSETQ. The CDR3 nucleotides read TGCGCCAGCAGCCAAGGACTAGTCTACGAGCAGTACTTC. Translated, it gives CASSQGLVYEQYF.

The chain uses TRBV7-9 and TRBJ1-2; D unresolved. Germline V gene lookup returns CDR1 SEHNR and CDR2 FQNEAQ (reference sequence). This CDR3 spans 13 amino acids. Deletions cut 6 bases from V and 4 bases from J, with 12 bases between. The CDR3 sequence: CASSRIGFYGYTF. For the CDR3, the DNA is TGTGCCAGCAGTAGGATTGGGTTCTATGGCTACACCTTC. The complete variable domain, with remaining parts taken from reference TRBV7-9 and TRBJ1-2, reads DTGVSQNPRHKITKRGQNVTFRCDPISEHNRLYWYRQTLGQGPEFLTYFQNEAQLEKSRLLSDRFSAERPKGSFSTLEIQRTEQGDSAMYLCASSRIGFYGYTFGSGTRLTVV.